Sequencing of this T cell receptor beta chain was carried out in a study of shared clonotypes between healthy human individuals. Study observations and caveats: The study's rarefaction showed incomplete sorted-subset sequencing despite large depth. Naive subsets, compared against memory subsets, generally had larger estimated richness values. Few donors limited the genetic and exposure-history diversity represented.

Naive CD8 cells lacked CD45RO, underwent positive selection for CCR7 and left out terminally differentiated effector memory CD45RA+ cells. Authors' analysis steps: Filtering differed since immunoSEQ provided only junctions, with no quality scores. Sequencing was performed with immunoSEQ multiplex PCR; in TCRdb, only in-frame clones are kept and a portion is missing. Clonal size and the V and J genes are those of that table, whereas D and trimming came from the DNA. The sample shows more than 2 million clones, about 94% of them seen only once. The CDR3 has 15 amino acids. In germline, CDR1 is MDHEN, CDR2 SYDVKM. The junction had 7 bases not matched to a gene; V was cut back by 5 bases and J by 6 bases. As to this clone: Its matching antigen is unknown.

The sequence derives from a man between 18 and 29 years old in good health. This chain joins TRBV28 and TRBJ1-6; 7 nucleotides agree with TRBD1. Sequenced input: naive CD8+ T cells sorted from blood. The CDR3 is CASSPDRESNSPLHF. CDR3 sequence (DNA): TGTGCCAGCAGTCCAGACAGGGAGAGTAATTCACCCCTCCACTTT.